This is a list of T cell receptor beta chains from one sample in a study of blood T cell repertoires in COVID-19. Profiled with immunoSEQ multiplex PCR; TCRdb holds only in-frame clones, not every one. The sample carries approximately 15,000 clones, less than 90% recorded once. Source material: peripheral blood. These receptors were collected from a woman in her 70s in a cohort sampled during active or convalescent COVID-19. Both conserved end residues are part of each CDR3. Fields, in order: V gene, clone size, J gene, CDR3 protein. Clone size is shown for a subset of rows, as once, few, many or a class of expanded clone.

TRBV5-1,-,TRBJ2-1,CASSLFPSSGGANEQFF
TRBV25-1,-,TRBJ2-1,CASSATGYSSYNEQFF
TRBV5-1,-,TRBJ2-3,CASSLEARGGGADTQYF
TRBV6-2/TRBV6-3,few,TRBJ2-7,CASSFGQGLYEQYF
TRBV3-1/TRBV3-2,-,TRBJ1-5,CASSPIAGRPQHF
TRBV7-2,-,TRBJ1-5,CASNPGGARNQPQHF
TRBV20-1,-,TRBJ1-2,CSARGAGYTF
TRBV6-5,once,TRBJ2-1,CASSYTRASSYNEQFF
TRBV18,-,TRBJ1-1,CASSSHKNTEAFF
TRBV11-2,-,TRBJ2-7,CASSPLRSYEQYF
TRBV6-5,-,TRBJ1-4,CASSQWGGHNEKLFF
TRBV19,-,TRBJ1-1,CASIPTGTENMNTEAFF
TRBV5-1,-,TRBJ1-4,CASRTGVSNEKLFF
TRBV15,-,TRBJ1-3,CATSTDRGPGNTIYF
TRBV27,-,TRBJ2-1,CASSRLAGGTYEQFF
TRBV7-9,-,TRBJ1-5,CASSLTGVGQPQHF
TRBV4-1,-,TRBJ2-3,CASSQPMTPRGDTQYF
TRBV4-1,-,TRBJ2-5,CASSQRLAGGPSVQETQYF
TRBV18,-,TRBJ1-1,CASSPRREEAFF
TRBV24-1,-,TRBJ2-4,CATSEGRGNIQYF
TRBV6-5,few,TRBJ1-6,CASSLQGLGRTPLHF
TRBV28,-,TRBJ2-2,CASRGTGGRELFF
TRBV24-1,-,TRBJ2-1,CATSDFAGDTYNEQFF
TRBV24-1,-,TRBJ2-7,CATSDPGQGTISEQYF
TRBV9,-,TRBJ2-3,CASSVGGASTRSTDTQYF
TRBV18,-,TRBJ1-1,CASSPQGGESTEAFF
TRBV6-5,-,TRBJ1-6,CASSYINSPLHF
TRBV7-9,-,TRBJ2-7,CASSTDRGTYEQYF